The count of the clone carrying this TCR beta chain is one. The data are from a study of blood T cell repertoires in COVID-19. Trimming stripped 4 bases from V and 1 base from J, with 13 bases between. Germline-derived CDR1 and CDR2 are KGHSH and LQKENI. The CDR3 has 15 residues. TCRdb's copy holds only in-frame clones and misses some; the assay was immunoSEQ multiplex PCR. There are roughly 120,000 clones in the sample; about 82% occur only once, and about 5.4% lies in the top ten. The source of this sequence is a human donor in a cohort sampled during active COVID-19. The chain joins TRBV18 to TRBJ1-1; the D is unclear. The sequenced sample consisted of peripheral blood. The CDR3 nucleotides read TGTGCCAGCTCACTCTACAGCACCTCGAACACTGAAGCTTTCTTT. This codes for CASSLYSTSNTEAFF.